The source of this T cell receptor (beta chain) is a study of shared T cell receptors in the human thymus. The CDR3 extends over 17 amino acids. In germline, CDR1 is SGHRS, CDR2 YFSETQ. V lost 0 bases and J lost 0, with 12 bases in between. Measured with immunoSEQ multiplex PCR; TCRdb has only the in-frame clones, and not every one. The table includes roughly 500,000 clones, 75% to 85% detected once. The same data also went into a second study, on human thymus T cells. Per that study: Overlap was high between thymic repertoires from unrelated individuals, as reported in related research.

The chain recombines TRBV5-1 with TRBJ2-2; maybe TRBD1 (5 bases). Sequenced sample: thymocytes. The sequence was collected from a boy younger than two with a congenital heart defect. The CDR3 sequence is CASSLGGLGANTGELFF. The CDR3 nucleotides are TGCGCCAGCAGCTTGGGCGGTCTAGGGGCGAACACCGGGGAGCTGTTTTTT.